A selection of T cell receptor beta chains follows, all from one sample in a study of blood T cell repertoires in COVID-19. Using immunoSEQ multiplex PCR, the repertoire was profiled, and TCRdb retains in-frame clones only, with some absent. Of over 70,000 clones detected, around three quarters appear once; the ten largest clones hold 15% to 20%. Material: peripheral blood. The source is an elderly woman with acute or convalescent COVID-19. CDR3s include the opening cysteine and the closing phenylalanine or tryptophan. The D gene is left open where the match is weak. Not all rows give a size; the values are once, few, many and, for expanded clones, a class.

CDR3nt: TGTGCCAGCAGTGAAGGCGGGGGCGGCAATGAGCAGTTCTTC
CDR3aa: CASSEGGGGNEQFF
v_gene: TRBV6-4
d_gene: -
abundance: few
j_gene: TRBJ2-1

CDR3nt: TGTGCCAGCAGTCCCCGGGGTAGCCGCACAGATACGCAGTATTTT
CDR3aa: CASSPRGSRTDTQYF
v_gene: TRBV6-5
d_gene: -
abundance: -
j_gene: TRBJ2-3

CDR3nt: TGTGCCAGCGGGGCGACTAGCGGGAATTTAAATGAGCAGTTCTTC
CDR3aa: CASGATSGNLNEQFF
v_gene: TRBV4-2
d_gene: TRBD2
abundance: -
j_gene: TRBJ2-1

CDR3nt: TGTGCCAGCAGTGAAAGGACAGGAACCGGGGAGCTGTTTTTT
CDR3aa: CASSERTGTGELFF
v_gene: TRBV2
d_gene: TRBD1
abundance: -
j_gene: TRBJ2-2

CDR3nt: TGTGCCAGCAGGGTAGCTAATGTATACGTCAATTCACCCCTCCACTTT
CDR3aa: CASRVANVYVNSPLHF
v_gene: TRBV2
d_gene: -
abundance: once
j_gene: TRBJ1-6

CDR3nt: TGTGCCAGCAGCCGGGACACCACTAACTATGGCTACACCTTC
CDR3aa: CASSRDTTNYGYTF
v_gene: TRBV6-5
d_gene: -
abundance: once
j_gene: TRBJ1-2

CDR3nt: TGTGCCAGCAGCGTCCGCGGTGAGCAGTTCTTC
CDR3aa: CASSVRGEQFF
v_gene: TRBV5-8
d_gene: -
abundance: -
j_gene: TRBJ2-1

CDR3nt: TGTGCCAGCAGCCAAGAGGGGCACAGGGGGTCCTACGAGCAGTACTTC
CDR3aa: CASSQEGHRGSYEQYF
v_gene: TRBV3-1/TRBV3-2
d_gene: TRBD1
abundance: -
j_gene: TRBJ2-7

CDR3nt: TGTGCCAGCAGCCCCTCCCACGGACTAGCGGGAGGGGGAACGCAGTATTTT
CDR3aa: CASSPSHGLAGGGTQYF
v_gene: TRBV3-1/TRBV3-2
d_gene: TRBD2
abundance: -
j_gene: TRBJ2-3

CDR3nt: TGTGCCAGCTCACCGAGGGGGACAGGGGACCACGAGCAGTACTTC
CDR3aa: CASSPRGTGDHEQYF
v_gene: TRBV18
d_gene: TRBD1
abundance: -
j_gene: TRBJ2-7

CDR3nt: TGTGCCAGCAGACCTACAGGAACTAATGAAAAACTGTTTTTT
CDR3aa: CASRPTGTNEKLFF
v_gene: TRBV6-6
d_gene: -
abundance: -
j_gene: TRBJ1-4

CDR3nt: TGTGCCAGCAGCACCGGGACTAGCCTGACAGATACGCAGTATTTT
CDR3aa: CASSTGTSLTDTQYF
v_gene: TRBV11-3
d_gene: TRBD2
abundance: -
j_gene: TRBJ2-3

CDR3nt: TGTGCCAGCAGTGTAAAAACTGAAGCTTTCTTT
CDR3aa: CASSVKTEAFF
v_gene: TRBV2
d_gene: -
abundance: -
j_gene: TRBJ1-1

CDR3nt: TGTGCCAGCAGCTCCCGACAGGTTCTTAATGAGAAACTGTTTTTT
CDR3aa: CASSSRQVLNEKLFF
v_gene: TRBV7-9
d_gene: -
abundance: -
j_gene: TRBJ1-4

CDR3nt: TGTGCCAGCAGCTCTCACAGGGGGCTCGACAATGAGCAGTTCTTC
CDR3aa: CASSSHRGLDNEQFF
v_gene: TRBV11-2
d_gene: TRBD1
abundance: few
j_gene: TRBJ2-1

CDR3nt: TGTGCCAGCAGTGAAAGGGGGACCCTAGGAACCATATATTTT
CDR3aa: CASSERGTLGTIYF
v_gene: TRBV6-1
d_gene: -
abundance: -
j_gene: TRBJ1-3

CDR3nt: TGTGCCAGCAGGCGAGCCTTGGGCCAGCCCCAGCATTTT
CDR3aa: CASRRALGQPQHF
v_gene: TRBV12-3/TRBV12-4
d_gene: -
abundance: -
j_gene: TRBJ1-5

CDR3nt: TGTGCCAGCAGCTCACTGCTAGCCCCCACCGGGGAGCTGTTTTTT
CDR3aa: CASSSLLAPTGELFF
v_gene: TRBV5-5
d_gene: -
abundance: -
j_gene: TRBJ2-2

CDR3nt: TGCGCCAGCAGCCTAAGACTAGCACCGGGGGAGACCCAGTACTTC
CDR3aa: CASSLRLAPGETQYF
v_gene: TRBV5-1
d_gene: TRBD2
abundance: -
j_gene: TRBJ2-5

CDR3nt: TGTGCCAGCACCCAACAAGGCGGGAGTTGGGGAGATACGCAGTATTTT
CDR3aa: CASTQQGGSWGDTQYF
v_gene: TRBV7-9
d_gene: TRBD2
abundance: few
j_gene: TRBJ2-3

CDR3nt: TGTGCCAGCAGCAGGGACAGGGCGAGCAATCAGCCCCAGCATTTT
CDR3aa: CASSRDRASNQPQHF
v_gene: TRBV9
d_gene: TRBD1
abundance: -
j_gene: TRBJ1-5

CDR3nt: TGTGCCAGCAGTGATCGGGACAGGGGATTTGAAAAACTGTTTTTT
CDR3aa: CASSDRDRGFEKLFF
v_gene: TRBV2
d_gene: TRBD1
abundance: once
j_gene: TRBJ1-4

CDR3nt: TGCGCCAGCAGTACAGGGGGCGGTGAGCAGTTCTTC
CDR3aa: CASSTGGGEQFF
v_gene: TRBV10-1
d_gene: TRBD1
abundance: -
j_gene: TRBJ2-1

CDR3nt: TGCGCCAGCAGCAACTCCCCGGAGGAGACCCAGTACTTC
CDR3aa: CASSNSPEETQYF
v_gene: TRBV5-1
d_gene: -
abundance: -
j_gene: TRBJ2-5

CDR3nt: TGTGCCAGCAGCGGTAGCGGGAGCCAAGAGACCCAGTACTTC
CDR3aa: CASSGSGSQETQYF
v_gene: TRBV9
d_gene: TRBD2
abundance: -
j_gene: TRBJ2-5

CDR3nt: TGTGCCAGCACCTTGGGGACAGGGGGATTCTTTGAGCAGTTCTTC
CDR3aa: CASTLGTGGFFEQFF
v_gene: TRBV7-9
d_gene: TRBD1
abundance: -
j_gene: TRBJ2-1

CDR3nt: TGTGCCAGTAGACAGGGAGCGGCCGGGGAGCTGTTTTTT
CDR3aa: CASRQGAAGELFF
v_gene: TRBV2
d_gene: TRBD1
abundance: -
j_gene: TRBJ2-2

CDR3nt: TGCGCCAGTTTAGCGGGGGGTCGCACAGATACGCAGTATTTT
CDR3aa: CASLAGGRTDTQYF
v_gene: TRBV10-2
d_gene: TRBD2
abundance: -
j_gene: TRBJ2-3

CDR3nt: TGTGCCAGCAGGGGAGTCCGGGACAGGATTAATGAAAAACTGTTTTTT
CDR3aa: CASRGVRDRINEKLFF
v_gene: TRBV7-9
d_gene: TRBD1
abundance: few
j_gene: TRBJ1-4

CDR3nt: TGTGCCAGCAGCTTAGAGAGGGGGCACGATCAGCCCCAGCATTTT
CDR3aa: CASSLERGHDQPQHF
v_gene: TRBV7-2
d_gene: TRBD1
abundance: once
j_gene: TRBJ1-5

CDR3nt: TGTGCCAGCAGTTTTACAGGGAATGAAAAACTGTTTTTT
CDR3aa: CASSFTGNEKLFF
v_gene: TRBV12-3/TRBV12-4
d_gene: -
abundance: -
j_gene: TRBJ1-4

CDR3nt: TGTGCCAGCAGTGAAGGGACAGCCCGCCGCTATGGCTACACCTTC
CDR3aa: CASSEGTARRYGYTF
v_gene: TRBV6-1
d_gene: -
abundance: few
j_gene: TRBJ1-2

CDR3nt: TGTGCCAGCAGCGCCGGCGCCGGGACAGGTTGGGGTGGCTACACCTTC
CDR3aa: CASSAGAGTGWGGYTF
v_gene: TRBV5-6
d_gene: TRBD1
abundance: medium-sized
j_gene: TRBJ1-2

CDR3nt: TGTGCCAGCAGCCCAATTATGACTAGCGGGAGTAATGAGCAGTTCTTC
CDR3aa: CASSPIMTSGSNEQFF
v_gene: TRBV7-2
d_gene: TRBD2
abundance: -
j_gene: TRBJ2-1

CDR3nt: TGTGCCAGCAGCCGGTACAATGAGCAGTTCTTC
CDR3aa: CASSRYNEQFF
v_gene: TRBV5-6
d_gene: -
abundance: -
j_gene: TRBJ2-1

CDR3nt: TGTGCCACCAGATCGACACTGAACACCGGGGAGCTGTTTTTT
CDR3aa: CATRSTLNTGELFF
v_gene: TRBV5-4
d_gene: -
abundance: -
j_gene: TRBJ2-2

CDR3nt: TGTGCCAGCTCACCGTCCGCAGGGGGCGAAACCTACACCTTC
CDR3aa: CASSPSAGGETYTF
v_gene: TRBV18
d_gene: TRBD1
abundance: -
j_gene: TRBJ1-2

CDR3nt: TGCAGCCTCCGGCGGGGGAGCTCCTACAATGAGCAGTTCTTC
CDR3aa: CSLRRGSSYNEQFF
v_gene: TRBV29-1
d_gene: TRBD2
abundance: -
j_gene: TRBJ2-1

CDR3nt: TGCGCCAGCAGCTTACTAGCGGGGGCAGATACGCAGTATTTT
CDR3aa: CASSLLAGADTQYF
v_gene: TRBV5-1
d_gene: TRBD2
abundance: -
j_gene: TRBJ2-3

CDR3nt: TGTGCCAGCAGGGCCGTGGTGGGGGGCTATGGCTACACCTTC
CDR3aa: CASRAVVGGYGYTF
v_gene: TRBV9
d_gene: -
abundance: -
j_gene: TRBJ1-2

CDR3nt: TGTGCCTGGAGGCGGACGGGGGGACCTGAAGCTTTCTTT
CDR3aa: CAWRRTGGPEAFF
v_gene: TRBV30
d_gene: -
abundance: -
j_gene: TRBJ1-1

CDR3nt: TGTGCCAGCAGCTTAGGCGGGAGGGCCAATGAGCAGTTCTTC
CDR3aa: CASSLGGRANEQFF
v_gene: TRBV5-6
d_gene: TRBD2
abundance: -
j_gene: TRBJ2-1

CDR3nt: TGCAGTGCTAGGAGGGGGGAGACCCAGTACTTC
CDR3aa: CSARRGETQYF
v_gene: TRBV20-1
d_gene: -
abundance: -
j_gene: TRBJ2-5

CDR3nt: TGTGCCAGCACCCACCTTGACGGGGGGTTTGGCACCGGGGAGCTGTTTTTT
CDR3aa: CASTHLDGGFGTGELFF
v_gene: TRBV3-1/TRBV3-2
d_gene: TRBD2
abundance: -
j_gene: TRBJ2-2

CDR3nt: TGTGCCAGCAGGCAGGGGAGTGGAAGCACTGAAGCTTTCTTT
CDR3aa: CASRQGSGSTEAFF
v_gene: TRBV6-5
d_gene: -
abundance: few
j_gene: TRBJ1-1

CDR3nt: TGTGCCAGCAGCCCCCAGGGGGTGTACCAAGAGACCCAGTACTTC
CDR3aa: CASSPQGVYQETQYF
v_gene: TRBV9
d_gene: TRBD1
abundance: -
j_gene: TRBJ2-5

CDR3nt: TGTGCCAGCAGTGAACGCTTGGTTAGCGGGAGGAAGTCAGATACGCAGTATTTT
CDR3aa: CASSERLVSGRKSDTQYF
v_gene: TRBV2
d_gene: TRBD2
abundance: -
j_gene: TRBJ2-3

CDR3nt: TGTGCCAGCTCACCGGCAGGGGTGAACACTGAAGCTTTCTTT
CDR3aa: CASSPAGVNTEAFF
v_gene: TRBV18
d_gene: -
abundance: once
j_gene: TRBJ1-1

CDR3nt: TGTGCCAGCAGTGGTAGCGGGACTTCCTACGAGCAGTACTTC
CDR3aa: CASSGSGTSYEQYF
v_gene: TRBV27
d_gene: TRBD2
abundance: -
j_gene: TRBJ2-7

CDR3nt: TGTGCCAGCAGTCCGACAGGGAACACTGAAGCTTTCTTT
CDR3aa: CASSPTGNTEAFF
v_gene: TRBV6-5
d_gene: -
abundance: -
j_gene: TRBJ1-1

CDR3nt: TGTGCCAGTAGTCTACAGGGCCCCCTAGGGGAGCAGTACTTC
CDR3aa: CASSLQGPLGEQYF
v_gene: TRBV19
d_gene: -
abundance: -
j_gene: TRBJ2-7

CDR3nt: TGTGCCAGCAGCTTATTCCCGGGACAGGGAACCTATGGCTACACCTTC
CDR3aa: CASSLFPGQGTYGYTF
v_gene: TRBV7-9
d_gene: TRBD1
abundance: -
j_gene: TRBJ1-2

CDR3nt: TGTGCCACCAGCACGCGGACAGGGGTGAGGATGACCCAGTACTTC
CDR3aa: CATSTRTGVRMTQYF
v_gene: TRBV15
d_gene: TRBD1
abundance: -
j_gene: TRBJ2-5